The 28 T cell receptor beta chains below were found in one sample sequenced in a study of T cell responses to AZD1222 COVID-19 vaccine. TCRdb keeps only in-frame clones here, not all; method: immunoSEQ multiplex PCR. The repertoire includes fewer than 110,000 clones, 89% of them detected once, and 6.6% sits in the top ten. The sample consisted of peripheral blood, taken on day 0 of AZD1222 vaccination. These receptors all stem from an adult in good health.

CDR3 loop: CASSTGTEITGYTF. CDR3 nucleotides: TGTGCCAGTAGTACCGGGACAGAAATTACGGGCTACACCTTC. The chain links TRBV19 to TRBJ1-2; 7 bases fit TRBD1. The CDR3 contains 14 residues. Losses at the gene ends were 4 bases for V and 8 bases for J; bases not matched to a gene: 10. Germline assignment: CDR1 LNHDA and CDR2 SQIVND (reference sequence).

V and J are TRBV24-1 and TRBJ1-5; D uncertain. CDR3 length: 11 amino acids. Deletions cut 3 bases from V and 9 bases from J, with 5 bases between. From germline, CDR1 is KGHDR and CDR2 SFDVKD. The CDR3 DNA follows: TGTGCCACCAGTGATAGGCCGCCCCAGCATTTT. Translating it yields CATSDRPPQHF.

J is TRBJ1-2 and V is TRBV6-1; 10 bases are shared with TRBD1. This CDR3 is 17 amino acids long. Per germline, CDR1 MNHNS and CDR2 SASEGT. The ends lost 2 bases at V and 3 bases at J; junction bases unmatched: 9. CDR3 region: CASSERSGQGSYYGYTF. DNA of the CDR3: TGTGCCAGCAGTGAACGGTCGGGACAGGGGTCCTACTATGGCTACACCTTC.

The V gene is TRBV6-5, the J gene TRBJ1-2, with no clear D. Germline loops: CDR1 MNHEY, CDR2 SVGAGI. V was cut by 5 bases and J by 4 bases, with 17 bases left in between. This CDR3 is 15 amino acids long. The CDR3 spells CASSNALGVGYGYTF. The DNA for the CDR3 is TGTGCCAGCAGTAACGCCCTTGGGGTCGGCTATGGCTACACCTTC.

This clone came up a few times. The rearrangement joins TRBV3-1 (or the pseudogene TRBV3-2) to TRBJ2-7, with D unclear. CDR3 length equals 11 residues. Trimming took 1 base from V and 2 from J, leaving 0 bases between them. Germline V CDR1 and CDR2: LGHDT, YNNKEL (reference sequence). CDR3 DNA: TGTGCCAGCAGCCAAGCCTACGAGCAGTACTTC. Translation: CASSQAYEQYF.

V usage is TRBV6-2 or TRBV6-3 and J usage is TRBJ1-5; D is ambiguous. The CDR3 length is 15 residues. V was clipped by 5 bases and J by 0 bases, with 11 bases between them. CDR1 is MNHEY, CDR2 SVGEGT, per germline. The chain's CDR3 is CASSMLGYSNQPQHF. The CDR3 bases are TGTGCCAGCAGTATGTTGGGGTATAGCAATCAGCCCCAGCATTTT.

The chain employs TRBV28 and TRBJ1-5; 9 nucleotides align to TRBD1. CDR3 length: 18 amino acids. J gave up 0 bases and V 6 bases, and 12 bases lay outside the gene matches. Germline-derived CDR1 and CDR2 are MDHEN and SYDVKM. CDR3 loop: CASRRHRDRVYSNQPQHF. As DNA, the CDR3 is TGTGCCAGCAGGAGACACCGGGACAGGGTTTATAGCAATCAGCCCCAGCATTTT.

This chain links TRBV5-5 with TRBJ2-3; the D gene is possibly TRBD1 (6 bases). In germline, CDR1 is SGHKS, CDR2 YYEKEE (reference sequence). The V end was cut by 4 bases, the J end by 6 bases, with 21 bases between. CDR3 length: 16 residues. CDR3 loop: CASSRQVPTLSDTQYF. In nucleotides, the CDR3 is TGTGCCAGCAGCCGACAGGTACCTACCCTCAGTGATACGCAGTATTTT.

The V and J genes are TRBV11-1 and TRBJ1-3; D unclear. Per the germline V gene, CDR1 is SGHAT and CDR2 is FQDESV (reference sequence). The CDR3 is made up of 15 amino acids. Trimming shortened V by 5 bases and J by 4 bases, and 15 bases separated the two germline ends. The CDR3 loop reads CASSHSDGPGNTIYF. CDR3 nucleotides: TGTGCCAGCAGCCATAGCGACGGTCCCGGAAACACCATATATTTT.

The CDR3 DNA follows: TGTGCCAGCAGCTTAGAGGACAGAGGCTACACCTTC. Residues: CASSLEDRGYTF. The chain combines TRBV7-9 with TRBJ1-2, with D possibly TRBD1 on 6 matching bases. This CDR3 region has 12 residues. Trimming removed 1 base from V and 8 bases from J, with 8 bases in between. Per germline, CDR1 SEHNR and CDR2 FQNEAQ (reference sequence).

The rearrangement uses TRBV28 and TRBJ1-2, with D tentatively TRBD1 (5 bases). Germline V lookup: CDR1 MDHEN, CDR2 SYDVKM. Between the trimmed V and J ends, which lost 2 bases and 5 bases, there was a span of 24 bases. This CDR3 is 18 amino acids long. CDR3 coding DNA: TGTGCCAGCAGTTTACGAGGGCAGGGTGTACTGCGCCAATATGGCTACACCTTC. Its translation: CASSLRGQGVLRQYGYTF.

The CDR3 region is CASSQDCRTGDSDTQYF. The DNA for the CDR3 is TGTGCCAGCAGCCAAGATTGCCGGACAGGGGATTCGGATACGCAGTATTTT. The chain couples TRBV3-1 (or the pseudogene TRBV3-2) to TRBJ2-3; 9 nucleotides line up with TRBD1. After removal of 0 bases from V and 6 bases from J, the junction contained 10 bases not matched to a gene. Germline CDR1 reads LGHDT; CDR2 reads YNNKEL (reference sequence). This CDR3 is 17 amino acids long.

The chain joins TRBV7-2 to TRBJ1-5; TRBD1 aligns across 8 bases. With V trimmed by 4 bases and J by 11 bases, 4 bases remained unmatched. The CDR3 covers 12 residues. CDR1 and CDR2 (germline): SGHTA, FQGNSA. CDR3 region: CASSYPTGAQHF. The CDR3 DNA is TGTGCCAGCAGCTACCCGACAGGGGCCCAGCATTTT.

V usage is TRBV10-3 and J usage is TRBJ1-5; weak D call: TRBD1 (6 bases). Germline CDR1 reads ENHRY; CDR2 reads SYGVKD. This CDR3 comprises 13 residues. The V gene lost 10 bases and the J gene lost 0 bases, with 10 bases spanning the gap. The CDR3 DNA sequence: TGTGCCACCGGACAGAATAGCAATCAGCCCCAGCATTTT. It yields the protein CATGQNSNQPQHF.

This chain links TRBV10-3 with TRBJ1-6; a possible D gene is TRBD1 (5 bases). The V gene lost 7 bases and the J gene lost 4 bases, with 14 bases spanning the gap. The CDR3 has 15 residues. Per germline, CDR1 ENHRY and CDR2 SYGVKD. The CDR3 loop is CAINQPDSYNSPLHF. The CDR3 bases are TGTGCCATCAATCAACCAGACAGTTATAATTCACCCCTCCACTTT.

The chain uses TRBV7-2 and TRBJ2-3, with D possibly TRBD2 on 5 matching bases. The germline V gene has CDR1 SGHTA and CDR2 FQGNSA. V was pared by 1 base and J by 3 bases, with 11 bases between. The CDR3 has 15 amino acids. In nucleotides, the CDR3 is TGTGCCAGCAGCTTAGTTACTAGTAGGACAGATACGCAGTATTTT. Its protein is CASSLVTSRTDTQYF.

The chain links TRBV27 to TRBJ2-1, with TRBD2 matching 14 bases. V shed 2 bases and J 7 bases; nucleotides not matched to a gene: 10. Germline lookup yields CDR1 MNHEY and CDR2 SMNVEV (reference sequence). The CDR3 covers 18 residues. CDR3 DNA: TGTGCCAGCAGTTTAGAATGGGGACTAGCGGGAGCGGGAAATGAGCAGTTCTTC. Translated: CASSLEWGLAGAGNEQFF.

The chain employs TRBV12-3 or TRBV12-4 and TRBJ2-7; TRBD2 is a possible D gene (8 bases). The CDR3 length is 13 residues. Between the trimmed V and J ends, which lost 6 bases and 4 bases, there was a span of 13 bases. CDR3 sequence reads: CASRVAGQYEQYF. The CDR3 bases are TGTGCCAGCAGGGTAGCGGGACAGTACGAGCAGTACTTC.

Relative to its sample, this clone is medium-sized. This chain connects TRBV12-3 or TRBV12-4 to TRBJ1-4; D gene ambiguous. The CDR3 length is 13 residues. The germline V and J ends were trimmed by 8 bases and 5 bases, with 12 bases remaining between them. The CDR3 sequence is CASRAGWNEKLFF. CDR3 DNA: TGTGCCAGCCGAGCAGGATGGAATGAAAAACTGTTTTTT.

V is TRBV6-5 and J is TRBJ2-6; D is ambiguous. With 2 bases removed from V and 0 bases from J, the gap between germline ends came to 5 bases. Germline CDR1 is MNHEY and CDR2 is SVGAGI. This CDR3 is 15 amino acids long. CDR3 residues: CASSYTASGANVLTF. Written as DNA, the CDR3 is TGTGCCAGCAGTTACACCGCCTCTGGGGCCAACGTCCTGACTTTC.

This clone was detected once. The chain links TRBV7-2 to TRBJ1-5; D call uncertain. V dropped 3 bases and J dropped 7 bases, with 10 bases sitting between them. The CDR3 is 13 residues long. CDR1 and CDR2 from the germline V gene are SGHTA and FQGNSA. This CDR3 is CASSFDEGQPQHF. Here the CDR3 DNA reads TGTGCCAGCAGCTTTGATGAAGGCCAGCCCCAGCATTTT. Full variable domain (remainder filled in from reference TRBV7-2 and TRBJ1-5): GAGVSQSPSNKVTEKGKDVELRCDPISGHTALYWYRQSLGQGLEFLIYFQGNSAPDKSGLPSDRFSAERTGGSVSTLTIQRTQQEDSAVYLCASSFDEGQPQHFGDGTRLSIL.

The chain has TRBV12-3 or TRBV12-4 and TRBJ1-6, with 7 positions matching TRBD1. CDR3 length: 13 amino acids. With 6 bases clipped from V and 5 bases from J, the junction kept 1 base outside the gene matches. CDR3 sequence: CASSDRDNSPLHF. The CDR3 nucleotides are TGTGCCAGCAGCGACAGGGATAATTCACCCCTCCACTTT.

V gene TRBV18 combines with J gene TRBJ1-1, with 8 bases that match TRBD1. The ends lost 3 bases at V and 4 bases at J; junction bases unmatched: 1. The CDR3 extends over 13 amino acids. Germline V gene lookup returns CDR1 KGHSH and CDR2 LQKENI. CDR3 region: CASSPTGGTEAFF. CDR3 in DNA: TGTGCCAGCTCACCTACAGGGGGCACTGAAGCTTTCTTT. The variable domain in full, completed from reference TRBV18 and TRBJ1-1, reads NAGVMQNPRHLVRRRGQEARLRCSPMKGHSHVYWYRQLPEEGLKFMVYLQKENIIDESGMPKERFSAEFPKEGPSILRIQQVVRGDSAAYFCASSPTGGTEAFFGQGTRLTVV.

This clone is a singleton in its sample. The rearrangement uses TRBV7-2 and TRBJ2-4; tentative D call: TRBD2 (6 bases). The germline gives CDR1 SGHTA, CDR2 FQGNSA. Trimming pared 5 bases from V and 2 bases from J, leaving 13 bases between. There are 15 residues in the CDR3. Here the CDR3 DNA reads TGTGCCAGCAGCATCGGGAGTAGGACCAAAAACATTCAGTACTTC. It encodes CASSIGSRTKNIQYF.

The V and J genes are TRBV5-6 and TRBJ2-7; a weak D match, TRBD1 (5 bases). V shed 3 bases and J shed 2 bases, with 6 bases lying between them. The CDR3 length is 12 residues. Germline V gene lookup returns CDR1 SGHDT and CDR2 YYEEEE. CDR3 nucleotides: TGTGCCAGCAGCTCGGACACCTACGAGCAGTACTTC. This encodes CASSSDTYEQYF.

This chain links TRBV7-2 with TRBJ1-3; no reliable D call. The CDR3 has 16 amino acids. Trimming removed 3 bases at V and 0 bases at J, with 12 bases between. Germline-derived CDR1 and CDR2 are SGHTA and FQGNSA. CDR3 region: CASSLGRRVSGNTIYF. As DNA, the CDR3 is TGTGCCAGCAGCTTGGGGAGAAGGGTCTCTGGAAACACCATATATTTT.

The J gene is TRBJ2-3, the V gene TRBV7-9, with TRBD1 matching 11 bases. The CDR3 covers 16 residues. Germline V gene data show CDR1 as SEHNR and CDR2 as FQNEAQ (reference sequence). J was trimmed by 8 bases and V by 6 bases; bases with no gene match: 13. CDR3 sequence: CASSPTGTGGLGTQYF. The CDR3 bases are TGTGCCAGCAGTCCAACCGGGACAGGGGGATTAGGTACGCAGTATTTT.

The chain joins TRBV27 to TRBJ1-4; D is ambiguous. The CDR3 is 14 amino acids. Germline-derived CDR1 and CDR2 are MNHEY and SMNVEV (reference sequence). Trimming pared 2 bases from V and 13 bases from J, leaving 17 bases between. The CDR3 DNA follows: TGTGCCAGCAGTTTAGGAGCTCCTTCCAAGGGACTGTTTTTT. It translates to CASSLGAPSKGLFF.